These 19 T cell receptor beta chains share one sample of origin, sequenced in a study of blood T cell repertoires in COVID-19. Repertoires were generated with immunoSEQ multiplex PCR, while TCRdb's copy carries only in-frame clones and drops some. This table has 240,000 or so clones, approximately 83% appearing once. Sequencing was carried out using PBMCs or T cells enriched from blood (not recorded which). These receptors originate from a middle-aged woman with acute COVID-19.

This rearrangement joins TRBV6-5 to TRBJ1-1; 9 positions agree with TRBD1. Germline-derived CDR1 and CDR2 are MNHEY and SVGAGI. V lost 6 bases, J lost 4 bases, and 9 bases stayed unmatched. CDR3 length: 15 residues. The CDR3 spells CASRPSQGARTEAFF. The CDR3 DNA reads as TGTGCCAGCAGGCCTTCACAGGGGGCGCGCACTGAAGCTTTCTTT.

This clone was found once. For the CDR3, the DNA is TGTGCCAGCAGAGATCCTATCGAGGAGCAGTACTTC. It codes for CASRDPIEEQYF. V is TRBV6-5 and J is TRBJ2-7; D is ambiguous. V was shortened by 6 bases and J by 7 bases, with 13 bases between the two germline ends. Germline CDR1 MNHEY, CDR2 SVGAGI. There are 12 residues in the CDR3.

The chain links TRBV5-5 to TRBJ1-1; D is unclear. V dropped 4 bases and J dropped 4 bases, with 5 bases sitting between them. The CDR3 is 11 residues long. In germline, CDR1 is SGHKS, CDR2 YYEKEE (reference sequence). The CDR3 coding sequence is TGTGCCAGCAGCCTATCCACTGAAGCTTTCTTT. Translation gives CASSLSTEAFF.

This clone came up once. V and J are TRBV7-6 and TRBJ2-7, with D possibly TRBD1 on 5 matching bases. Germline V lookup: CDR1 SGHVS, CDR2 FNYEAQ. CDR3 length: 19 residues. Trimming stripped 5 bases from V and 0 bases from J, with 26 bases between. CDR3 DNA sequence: TGTGCCAGCAGCCGGACCACCGTTCCAGGGTCCCGTAGCTCCTACGAGCAGTACTTC. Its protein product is CASSRTTVPGSRSSYEQYF.

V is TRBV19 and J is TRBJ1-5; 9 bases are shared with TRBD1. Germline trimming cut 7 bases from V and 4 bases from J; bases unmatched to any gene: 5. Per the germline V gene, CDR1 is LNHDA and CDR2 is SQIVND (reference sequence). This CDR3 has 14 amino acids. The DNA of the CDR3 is TGTGCCAGTACTGGGACAGGGTCGAATCAGCCCCAGCATTTT. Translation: CASTGTGSNQPQHF.

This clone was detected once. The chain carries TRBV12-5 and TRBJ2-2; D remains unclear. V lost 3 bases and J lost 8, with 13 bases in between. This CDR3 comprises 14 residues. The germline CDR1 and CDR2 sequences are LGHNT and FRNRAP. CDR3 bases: TGTGCTAGTGGTTTAGGTTCGGCGGCGGGGGAGCTGTTTTTT. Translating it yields CASGLGSAAGELFF. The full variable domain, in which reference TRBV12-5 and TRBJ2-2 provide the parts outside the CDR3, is DARVTQTPRHKVTEMGQEVTMRCQPILGHNTVFWYRQTMMQGLELLAYFRNRAPLDDSGMPKDRFSAEMPDATLATLKIQPSEPRDSAVYFCASGLGSAAGELFFGEGSRLTVL.

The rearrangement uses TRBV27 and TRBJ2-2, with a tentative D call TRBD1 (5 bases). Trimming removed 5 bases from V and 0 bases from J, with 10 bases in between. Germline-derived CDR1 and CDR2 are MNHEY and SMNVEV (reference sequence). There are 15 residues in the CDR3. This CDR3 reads CASSLRTPNTGELFF. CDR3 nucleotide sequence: TGTGCCAGCAGTCTCAGGACACCGAACACCGGGGAGCTGTTTTTT.

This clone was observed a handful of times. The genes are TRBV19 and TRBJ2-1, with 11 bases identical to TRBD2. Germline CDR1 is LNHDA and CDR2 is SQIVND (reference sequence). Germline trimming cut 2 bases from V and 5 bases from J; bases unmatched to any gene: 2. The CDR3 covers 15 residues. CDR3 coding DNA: TGTGCCAGTAGTATAATGGGACTAGCGGACAATGAGCAGTTCTTC. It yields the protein CASSIMGLADNEQFF.

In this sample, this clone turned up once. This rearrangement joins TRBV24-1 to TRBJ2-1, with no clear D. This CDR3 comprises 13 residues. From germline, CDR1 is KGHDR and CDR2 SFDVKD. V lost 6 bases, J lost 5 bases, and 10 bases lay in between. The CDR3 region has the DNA TGTGCCACCAGTCTCGGCGGAGACAATGAGCAGTTCTTC. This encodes CATSLGGDNEQFF.

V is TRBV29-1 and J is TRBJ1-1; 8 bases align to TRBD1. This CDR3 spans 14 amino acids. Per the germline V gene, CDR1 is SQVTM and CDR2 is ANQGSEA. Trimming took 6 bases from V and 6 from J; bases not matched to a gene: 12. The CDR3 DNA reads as TGCAGCGTCTTAACAGGAGGACAGGGCTCTGAAGCTTTCTTT. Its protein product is CSVLTGGQGSEAFF.

The CDR3 DNA follows: TGCGCCAGCAGCCTGGACAGGCTGACTAACTATGGCTACACCTTC. It is translated as CASSLDRLTNYGYTF. The V call is TRBV5-1, the J call TRBJ1-2, with TRBD1 matching 7 bases. Germline-derived CDR1 and CDR2 are SGHRS and YFSETQ. The CDR3 contains 15 residues. The V gene end was trimmed by 4 bases and the J gene end by 0 bases; junction bases not matched to a gene: 6.

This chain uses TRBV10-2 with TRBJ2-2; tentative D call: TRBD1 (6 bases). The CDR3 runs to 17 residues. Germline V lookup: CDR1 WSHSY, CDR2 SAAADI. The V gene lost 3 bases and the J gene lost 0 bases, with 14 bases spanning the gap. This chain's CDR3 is CASSDFGTSANTGELFF. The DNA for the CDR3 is TGCGCCAGCAGTGATTTCGGGACAAGTGCGAACACCGGGGAGCTGTTTTTT.

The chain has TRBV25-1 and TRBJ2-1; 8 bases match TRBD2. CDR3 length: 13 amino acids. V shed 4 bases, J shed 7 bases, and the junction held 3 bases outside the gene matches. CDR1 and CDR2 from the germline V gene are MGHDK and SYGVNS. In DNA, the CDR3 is TGTGCCAGCAGTGTTAGCGGGATGAATGAGCAGTTCTTC. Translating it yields CASSVSGMNEQFF.

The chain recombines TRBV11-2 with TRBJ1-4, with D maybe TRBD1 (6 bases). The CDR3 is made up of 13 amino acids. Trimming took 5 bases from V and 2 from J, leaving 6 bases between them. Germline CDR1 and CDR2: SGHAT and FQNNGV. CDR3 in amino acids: CASSQGTNEKLFF. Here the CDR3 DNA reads TGTGCCAGCAGCCAGGGGACTAATGAAAAACTGTTTTTT. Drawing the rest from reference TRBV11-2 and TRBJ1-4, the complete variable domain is EAGVAQSPRYKIIEKRQSVAFWCNPISGHATLYWYQQILGQGPKLLIQFQNNGVVDDSQLPKDRFSAERLKGVDSTLKIQPAKLEDSAVYLCASSQGTNEKLFFGSGTQLSVL.

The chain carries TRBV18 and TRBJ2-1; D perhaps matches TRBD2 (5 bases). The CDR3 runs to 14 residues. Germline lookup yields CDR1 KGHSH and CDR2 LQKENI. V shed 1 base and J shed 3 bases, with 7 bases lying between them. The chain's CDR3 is CASSPQLDYNEQFF. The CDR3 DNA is TGTGCCAGCTCACCACAACTAGACTACAATGAGCAGTTCTTC.

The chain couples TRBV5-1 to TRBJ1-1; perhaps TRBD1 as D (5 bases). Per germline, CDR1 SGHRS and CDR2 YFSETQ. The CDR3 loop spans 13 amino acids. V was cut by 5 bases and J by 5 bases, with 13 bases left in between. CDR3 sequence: CASRSGAGTEAFF. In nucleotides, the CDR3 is TGCGCCAGCAGGAGCGGGGCAGGTACTGAAGCTTTCTTT.

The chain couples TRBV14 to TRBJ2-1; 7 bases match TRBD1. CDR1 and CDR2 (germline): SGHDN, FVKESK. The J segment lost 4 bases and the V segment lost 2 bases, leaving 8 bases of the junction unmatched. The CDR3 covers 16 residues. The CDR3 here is CASSQLGDSAYNEQFF. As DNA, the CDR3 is TGTGCCAGCAGCCAATTAGGGGACAGTGCTTACAATGAGCAGTTCTTC. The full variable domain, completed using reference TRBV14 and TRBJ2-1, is EAGVTQFPSHSVIEKGQTVTLRCDPISGHDNLYWYRRVMGKEIKFLLHFVKESKQDESGMPNNRFLAERTGGTYSTLKVQPAELEDSGVYFCASSQLGDSAYNEQFFGPGTRLTVL.

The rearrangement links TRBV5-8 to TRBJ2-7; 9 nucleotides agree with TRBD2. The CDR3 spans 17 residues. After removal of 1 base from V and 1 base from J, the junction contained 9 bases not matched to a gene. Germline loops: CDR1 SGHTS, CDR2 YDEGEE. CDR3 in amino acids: CASSLFLVAGDSYEQYF. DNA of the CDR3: TGTGCCAGCAGCTTGTTTTTGGTAGCGGGAGATTCCTACGAGCAGTACTTC.

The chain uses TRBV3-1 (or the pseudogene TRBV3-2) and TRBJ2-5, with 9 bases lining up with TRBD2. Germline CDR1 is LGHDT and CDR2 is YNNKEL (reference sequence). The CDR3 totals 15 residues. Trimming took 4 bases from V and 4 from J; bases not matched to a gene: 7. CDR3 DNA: TGTGCCAGCAGCCGGGCGGGAGGGGTTCCAGAGACCCAGTACTTC. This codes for CASSRAGGVPETQYF.